This T cell receptor (beta chain) was documented in a study of cytomegalovirus exposure and HLA in healthy donors. 13 Jbeta primers and 60 Vbeta primers were used for the PCR. TCRdb's copy holds only in-frame clones and misses some; the assay was immunoSEQ multiplex PCR. The sample lists about 68,000 clones, 80% to 90% seen once, with 6.5% in the top ten. Only a few counts were recorded for this clone. Germline V gene data show CDR1 as SGHTA and CDR2 as FQGNSA. This CDR3 spans 18 amino acids. V shed 5 bases and J 5 bases; nucleotides not matched to a gene: 16. Sequenced: PBMCs. The chain employs TRBV7-2 and TRBJ2-2; 8 bases fit TRBD2. This clonotype originated in a human donor in good health. CDR3 nucleotide sequence: TGTGCCAGCAGCCGACGCCCCCTTAGCGGGGTGGGGACCGGGGAGCTGTTTTTT. As protein: CASSRRPLSGVGTGELFF.